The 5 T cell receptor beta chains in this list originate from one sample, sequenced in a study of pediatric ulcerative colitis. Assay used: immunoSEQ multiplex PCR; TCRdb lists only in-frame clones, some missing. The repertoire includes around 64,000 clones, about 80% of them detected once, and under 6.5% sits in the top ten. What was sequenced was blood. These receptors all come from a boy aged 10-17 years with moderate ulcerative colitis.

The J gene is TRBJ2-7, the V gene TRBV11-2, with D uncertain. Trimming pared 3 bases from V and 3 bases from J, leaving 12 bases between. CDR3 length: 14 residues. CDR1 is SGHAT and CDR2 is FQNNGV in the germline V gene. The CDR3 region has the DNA TGTGCCAGCAGCTTTGGAAGAATGGACTACGAGCAGTACTTC. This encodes CASSFGRMDYEQYF.

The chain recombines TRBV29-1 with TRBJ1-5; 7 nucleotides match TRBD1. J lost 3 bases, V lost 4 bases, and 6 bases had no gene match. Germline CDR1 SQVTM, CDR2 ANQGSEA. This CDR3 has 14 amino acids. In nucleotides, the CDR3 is TGCAGCGTTGCGGGCCAGGGGGTCAATCAGCCCCAGCATTTT. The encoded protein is CSVAGQGVNQPQHF.

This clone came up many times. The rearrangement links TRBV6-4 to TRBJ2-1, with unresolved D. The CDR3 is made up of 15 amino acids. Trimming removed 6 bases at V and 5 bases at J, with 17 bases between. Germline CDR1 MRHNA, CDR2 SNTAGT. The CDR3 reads CASRVSPGPDNEQFF. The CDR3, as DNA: TGTGCCAGCAGGGTAAGTCCGGGTCCCGACAATGAGCAGTTCTTC.

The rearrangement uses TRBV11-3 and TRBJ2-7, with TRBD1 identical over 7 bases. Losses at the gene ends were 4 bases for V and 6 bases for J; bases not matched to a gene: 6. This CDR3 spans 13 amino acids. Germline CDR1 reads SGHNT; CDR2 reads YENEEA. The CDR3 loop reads CASSSGTVGEQYF. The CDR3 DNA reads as TGTGCCAGCAGCTCCGGGACAGTTGGCGAGCAGTACTTC.

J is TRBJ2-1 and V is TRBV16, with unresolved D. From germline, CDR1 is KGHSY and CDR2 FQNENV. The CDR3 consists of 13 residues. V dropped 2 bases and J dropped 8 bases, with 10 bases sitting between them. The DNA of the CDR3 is TGTGCCAGCAGCCAACTAAGGGTTCATGAGCAGTTCTTC. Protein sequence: CASSQLRVHEQFF.